Listed here are 2 T cell receptor beta chains from one sample, sequenced in a study of cytomegalovirus exposure and HLA in healthy donors. The PCR made use of 60 Vbeta and 13 Jbeta primers. The data were produced by immunoSEQ multiplex PCR, yet TCRdb's version contains in-frame clones alone and is incomplete. The sample carries 130,000 to 150,000 clones, approximately 73% recorded once. Sequences were obtained from PBMCs. The source is a woman between 40 and 55 years old in good health and CMV-seronegative.

Of note for this clone: Mismatch with germline at one junction end may stem from a read error. The V call is TRBV7-9, the J call TRBJ2-5; D is perhaps TRBD2 (5 bases). Germline lookup yields CDR1 SEHNR and CDR2 FQNEAQ (reference sequence). The CDR3 loop spans 14 amino acids. As DNA, the CDR3 is TGTTCCAGCAGCTTAGCCGGGGTCCAAGAGACCCAGTACTTC. It translates to CSSSLAGVQETQYF. Full variable domain (missing parts from reference TRBV7-9 and TRBJ2-5): DTGVSQNPRHKITKRGQNVTFRCDPISEHNRLYWYRQTLGQGPEFLTYFQNEAQLEKSRLLSDRFSAERPKGSFSTLEIQRTEQGDSAMYLCSSSLAGVQETQYFGPGTRLLVL.

CDR3 nucleotide sequence: TGTGCCAGCACCCCTACAGGGTTTTCGGGTCAGCCCCAGCATTTT. It yields the protein CASTPTGFSGQPQHF. The V and J genes are TRBV6-1 and TRBJ1-5; D may be TRBD1 (6 bases). CDR1 and CDR2 from the germline V gene are MNHNS and SASEGT. Trimming pared 7 bases from V and 6 bases from J, leaving 19 bases between. There are 15 residues in the CDR3.